Described below is a single TCR beta chain sequence and its context. Its antigen is not known. V shed 3 bases and J shed 5 bases, with 8 bases lying between them. Germline V lookup: CDR1 LGHNA, CDR2 YSLEER. The CDR3 length is 13 residues. The donors were members of the validation cohort comprising approximately 120 subjects, separate from the approximately 630-subject first cohort. The data stem from a study of cytomegalovirus exposure and HLA in healthy donors. Broader study findings: It was reportedly the case that the classifier diagnosed cytomegalovirus status with high specificity and sensitivity. Cytomegalovirus-associated TCR beta chains were listed, numbering over 150. Researchers reported that three CMV-associated chains were confirmed in vitro as CMV antigen-specific.

Profiled with immunoSEQ multiplex PCR; TCRdb holds only in-frame clones, not every one. The sample lists about 170,000 clones; about 86% were seen once. Sequencing was performed on PBMCs. The receptor was isolated from a woman younger than 30 in good health and CMV-seronegative. The chain joins TRBV4-3 to TRBJ2-1; D is unclear. This CDR3 reads CASSHENNNEQFF. As DNA, the CDR3 is TGCGCCAGCAGCCACGAGAATAACAATGAGCAGTTCTTC.